A single sample gave rise to the 15 T cell receptor beta chains below, sequenced in a study of blood T cells in healthy people across ages. The use of a sample-barcoded 5' primer and a J-beta primer mix characterized a second PCR of roughly 6 to 11 cycles. TCRdb called the 5' RACE reads again in MiXCR, with one record for every CDR3 protein. The repertoire holds about 1.4 million distinct CDR3 sequences, with 55% to 75% as singletons. The sequencing sample was made of blood. Every receptor here comes from a man aged 18 to 30 in good health.

The chain has TRBV12-3 or TRBV12-4 and TRBJ2-7; TRBD1 agrees at 9 bases. The ends lost 6 bases at V and 3 bases at J; junction bases unmatched: 9. CDR3 length: 15 residues. This CDR3 is CASSLDRGTNYEQYF. The CDR3 region has the DNA TGTGCCAGCAGCCTAGACAGGGGGACGAACTACGAGCAGTACTTC.

The J gene is TRBJ2-5, the V gene TRBV29-1; 7 nucleotides agree with TRBD1. The CDR3 loop spans 14 amino acids. The V and J ends lost 0 bases and 5 bases, in that order; junction bases with no gene match: 6. Germline loops: CDR1 SQVTM, CDR2 ANQGSEA. CDR3 region: CSVEETGARETQYF. CDR3 bases: TGCAGCGTTGAAGAAACAGGGGCGCGGGAGACCCAGTACTTC.

This clonotype occurred a few times. The rearrangement uses TRBV20-1 and TRBJ2-5; D remains unclear. V was shortened by 6 bases and J by 4 bases, with 12 bases between the two germline ends. CDR3 length: 12 residues. Germline CDR1 and CDR2: DFQATT and SNEGSKA (reference sequence). The CDR3 DNA sequence: TGCAGTGCACGTCGGGTGTCAGAGACCCAGTACTTC. This sequence encodes CSARRVSETQYF.

The gene calls are TRBV20-1 and TRBJ1-2; D uncertain. Germline CDR1 reads DFQATT; CDR2 reads SNEGSKA (reference sequence). V dropped 0 bases and J dropped 8 bases, with 13 bases sitting between them. The length of the CDR3 is 13 residues. The CDR3 is CSARDNGASGYTF. The CDR3, as DNA: TGCAGTGCTAGAGATAACGGAGCCTCGGGCTACACCTTC.

The chain employs TRBV27 and TRBJ1-1; D unclear. Deletions cut 2 bases from V and 5 bases from J, with 15 bases between. Germline CDR1 is MNHEY and CDR2 is SMNVEV (reference sequence). The CDR3 consists of 15 residues. The CDR3 sequence: CASSLDFQLRTEAFF. CDR3 coding DNA: TGTGCCAGCAGTTTAGATTTCCAGTTGAGGACTGAAGCTTTCTTT.

The CDR3 region has the DNA TGTGCCAGCAGCCCCGGGGTAGTCGGTGAGCAGTTCTTC. Amino acids: CASSPGVVGEQFF. The V and J genes are TRBV3-1 and TRBJ2-1; D possibly corresponds to TRBD2 (5 bases). The CDR3 is made up of 13 amino acids. Trimming cost V 4 bases and J 9 bases, with 13 bases left between them. From germline, CDR1 is LGHDT and CDR2 YNNKEL (reference sequence).

The table lists this clonotype with a few counts. This chain connects TRBV4-3 to TRBJ2-1; D is ambiguous. This CDR3 contains 15 residues. Trimming shortened V by 1 base and J by 9 bases, and 16 bases separated the two germline ends. The V gene's germline CDR1 is LGHNA and CDR2 YSLEER. The CDR3 reads CASSQGIILVSEQFF. The CDR3, as DNA: TGCGCCAGCAGCCAAGGCATAATCTTGGTCAGTGAGCAGTTCTTC.

V usage is TRBV6-1 and J usage is TRBJ1-1; possible D gene TRBD1, 5 bases. CDR1 and CDR2 (germline): MNHNS, SASEGT. The CDR3 runs to 11 residues. Trimming removed 2 bases from V and 11 bases from J, with 9 bases in between. The DNA of the CDR3 is TGTGCCAGCAGTGAACCCAGGGCCGCTTTCTTT. Its translation: CASSEPRAAFF.

This chain connects TRBV7-2 to TRBJ2-5; TRBD2 agrees at 12 bases. In germline, CDR1 is SGHTA, CDR2 FQGNSA. The V segment lost 4 bases and the J segment 5 bases; nucleotides outside the gene matches: 5. This CDR3 comprises 15 residues. CDR3 region: CASSSSGGDGETQYF. CDR3 nucleotides: TGTGCCAGCAGCTCTAGCGGGGGGGATGGGGAGACCCAGTACTTC.

The chain recombines TRBV20-1 with TRBJ2-1, with D perhaps TRBD1 or TRBD2 (5 bases each). The last part of the DNA fits TRBJ2-5 better; the J call may be wrong. Germline V CDR1 and CDR2: DFQATT, SNEGSKA (reference sequence). The CDR3 sequence is 15 residues long. The CDR3 region has the DNA TGCAGTGCTAAAGATCCGGGACGGGCCAAAAACATCCAGTACTTC. Its translation is CSAKDPGRAKNIQYF.

This chain connects TRBV6-2 or TRBV6-3 to TRBJ2-7, with 7 bases fitting TRBD1. This CDR3 is built from 17 residues. Germline V gene sequence: CDR1 MNHEY, CDR2 SVGEGT. V lost 8 bases, J lost 9 bases, and 25 bases stayed unmatched. CDR3 protein: CASYGAGGFPTERGQYF. The CDR3 nucleotides read TGTGCCAGCTACGGGGCAGGGGGATTTCCCACCGAAAGAGGGCAGTACTTC.

This rearrangement joins TRBV3-1 to TRBJ2-7; D perhaps matches TRBD1 (5 bases). The J call is doubtful: the DNA matches TRBJ2-5 better. The CDR3 is made up of 14 amino acids. The germline V gene encodes CDR1 LGHDT and CDR2 YNNKEL (reference sequence). Here the CDR3 reads CASSPVRGSATQYF. In nucleotides, the CDR3 is TGTGCCAGCAGCCCCGTAAGGGGTTCGGCGACCCAGTACTTC.

This clonotype was counted at least ten times. The gene calls are TRBV19 and TRBJ2-2; possibly TRBD1 for D (5 bases). Per germline, CDR1 LNHDA and CDR2 SQIVND (reference sequence). CDR3 length: 13 residues. The V end was cut by 7 bases, the J end by 5 bases, with 11 bases between. DNA for the CDR3: TGTGCCAGTAAATCTTCAGGGACCGGGGAGCTGTTTTTT. This encodes CASKSSGTGELFF.

This clonotype was seen a handful of times. V usage is TRBV20-1 and J usage is TRBJ2-3, with 13 bases fitting TRBD2. CDR1 DFQATT and CDR2 SNEGSKA come from the germline V gene (reference sequence). The CDR3 is 14 residues long. Trimming at V came to 5 bases and at J to 6 bases, leaving 5 bases not matched to a gene. CDR3 coding DNA: TGCAGTGCTCGGACTAGCGGGAGTCTTGATACGCAGTATTTT. It specifies CSARTSGSLDTQYF.

This clonotype was counted only a few times. The chain combines TRBV18 with TRBJ2-1, with 8 bases that match TRBD2. This CDR3 is 15 amino acids long. In germline, CDR1 is KGHSH, CDR2 LQKENI. Unmatched junction bases numbered 4, after V lost 2 bases and J lost 4 bases. CDR3 sequence: CASSPETSVYNEQFF. In DNA, the CDR3 is TGTGCCAGCTCACCAGAGACTAGCGTGTACAATGAGCAGTTCTTC.